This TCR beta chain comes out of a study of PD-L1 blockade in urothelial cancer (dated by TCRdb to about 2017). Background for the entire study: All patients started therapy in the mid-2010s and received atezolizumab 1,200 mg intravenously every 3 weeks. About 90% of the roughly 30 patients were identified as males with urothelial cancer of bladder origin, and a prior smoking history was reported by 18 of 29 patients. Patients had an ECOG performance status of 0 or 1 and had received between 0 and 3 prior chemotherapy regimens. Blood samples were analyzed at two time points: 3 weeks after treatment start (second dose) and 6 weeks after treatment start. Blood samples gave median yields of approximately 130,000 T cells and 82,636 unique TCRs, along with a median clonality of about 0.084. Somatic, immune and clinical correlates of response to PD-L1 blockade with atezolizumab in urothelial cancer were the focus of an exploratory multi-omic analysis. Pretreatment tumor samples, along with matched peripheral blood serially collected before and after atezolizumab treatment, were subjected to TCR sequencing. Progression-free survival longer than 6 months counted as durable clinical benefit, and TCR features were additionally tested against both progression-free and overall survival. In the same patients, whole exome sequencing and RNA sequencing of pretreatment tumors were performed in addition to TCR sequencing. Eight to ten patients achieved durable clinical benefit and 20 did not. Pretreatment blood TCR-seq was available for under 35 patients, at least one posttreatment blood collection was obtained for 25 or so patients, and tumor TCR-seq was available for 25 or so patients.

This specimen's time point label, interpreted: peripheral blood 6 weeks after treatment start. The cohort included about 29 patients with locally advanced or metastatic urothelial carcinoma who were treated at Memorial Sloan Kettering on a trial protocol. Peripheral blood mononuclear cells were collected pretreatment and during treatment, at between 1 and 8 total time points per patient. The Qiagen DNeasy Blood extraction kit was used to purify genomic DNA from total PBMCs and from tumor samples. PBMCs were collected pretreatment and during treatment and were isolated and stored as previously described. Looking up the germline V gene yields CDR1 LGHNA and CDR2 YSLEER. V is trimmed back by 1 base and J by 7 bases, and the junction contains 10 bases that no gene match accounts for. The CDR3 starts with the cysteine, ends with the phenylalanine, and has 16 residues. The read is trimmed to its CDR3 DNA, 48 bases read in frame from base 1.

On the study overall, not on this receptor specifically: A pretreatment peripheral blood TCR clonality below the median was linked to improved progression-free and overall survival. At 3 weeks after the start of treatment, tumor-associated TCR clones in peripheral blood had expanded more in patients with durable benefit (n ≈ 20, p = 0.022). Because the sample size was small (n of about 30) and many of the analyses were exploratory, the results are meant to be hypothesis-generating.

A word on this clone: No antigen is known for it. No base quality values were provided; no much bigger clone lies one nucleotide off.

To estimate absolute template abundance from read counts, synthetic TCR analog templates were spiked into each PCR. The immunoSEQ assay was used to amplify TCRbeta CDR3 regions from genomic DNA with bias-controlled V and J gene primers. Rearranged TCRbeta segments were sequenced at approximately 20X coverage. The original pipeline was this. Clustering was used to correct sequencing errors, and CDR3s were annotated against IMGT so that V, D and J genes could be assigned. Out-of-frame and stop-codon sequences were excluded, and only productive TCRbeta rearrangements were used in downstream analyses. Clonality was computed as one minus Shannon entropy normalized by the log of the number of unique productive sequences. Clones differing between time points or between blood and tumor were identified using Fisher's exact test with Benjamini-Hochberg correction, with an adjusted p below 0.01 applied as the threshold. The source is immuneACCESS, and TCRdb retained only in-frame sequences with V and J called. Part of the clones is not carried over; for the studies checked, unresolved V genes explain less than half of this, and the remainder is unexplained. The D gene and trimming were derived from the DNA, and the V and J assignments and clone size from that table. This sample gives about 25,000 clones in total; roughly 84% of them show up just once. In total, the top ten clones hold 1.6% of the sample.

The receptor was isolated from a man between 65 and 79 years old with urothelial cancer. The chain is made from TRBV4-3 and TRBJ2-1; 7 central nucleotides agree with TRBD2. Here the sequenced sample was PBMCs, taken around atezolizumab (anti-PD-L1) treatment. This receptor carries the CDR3 CASSQVFPAGANEQFF. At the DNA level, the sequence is TGCGCCAGCAGCCAAGTTTTCCCGGCGGGAGCGAATGAGCAGTTCTTC.